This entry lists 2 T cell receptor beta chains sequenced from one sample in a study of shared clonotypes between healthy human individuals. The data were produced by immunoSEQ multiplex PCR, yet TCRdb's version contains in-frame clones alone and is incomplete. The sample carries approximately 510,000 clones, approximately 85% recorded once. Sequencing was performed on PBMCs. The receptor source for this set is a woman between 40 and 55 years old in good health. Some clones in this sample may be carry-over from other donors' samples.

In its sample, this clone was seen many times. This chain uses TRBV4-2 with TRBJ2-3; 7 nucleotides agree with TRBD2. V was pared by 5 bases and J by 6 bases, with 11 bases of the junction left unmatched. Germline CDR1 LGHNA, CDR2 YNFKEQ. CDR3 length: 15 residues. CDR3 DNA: TGTGCCAGCAGCTCAGAACTGGGGGGGACGGATACGCAGTATTTT. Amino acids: CASSSELGGTDTQYF.

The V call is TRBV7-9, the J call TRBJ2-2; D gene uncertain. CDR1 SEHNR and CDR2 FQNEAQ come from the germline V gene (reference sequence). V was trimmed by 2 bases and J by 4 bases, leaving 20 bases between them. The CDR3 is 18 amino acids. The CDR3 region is CASSLNSGVVGSTGELFF. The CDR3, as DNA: TGTGCCAGCAGCTTAAATAGTGGCGTGGTGGGTAGCACCGGGGAGCTGTTTTTT.